The 12 T cell receptor beta chains presented below share a single source sample, sequenced in a study of cytomegalovirus exposure and HLA in healthy donors. Both 60 Vbeta primers and 13 Jbeta primers went into the PCR. Profiled with immunoSEQ multiplex PCR; TCRdb holds only in-frame clones, not every one. The sample yields roughly 230,000 clones, about 90% seen once. Sequenced sample: PBMCs. These receptors came from a girl aged 2 to 9 in good health and CMV-seronegative.

This clone appeared a single time. The rearrangement joins TRBV27 to TRBJ2-5; TRBD1 matches at 7 bases. The CDR3 contains 15 residues. The germline CDR1 and CDR2 sequences are MNHEY and SMNVEV (reference sequence). Germline trimming cut 5 bases from V and 5 bases from J; bases unmatched to any gene: 11. This chain's CDR3 is CASSIGSRGRETQYF. CDR3 nucleotide sequence: TGTGCCAGCAGTATCGGTTCAAGGGGGCGGGAGACCCAGTACTTC.

The sample holds one count of this clone. This chain joins TRBV5-6 and TRBJ2-7, with a weak D call TRBD2 (5 bases). Trimming removed 4 bases at V and 0 bases at J, with 8 bases between. This CDR3 comprises 13 residues. In germline, CDR1 is SGHDT, CDR2 YYEEEE. The CDR3 region is CASSAGISYEQYF. CDR3 sequence (DNA): TGTGCCAGCAGCGCCGGGATCTCCTACGAGCAGTACTTC.

Concerning this clone itself: Its ends do not fully match the called genes, so a read error is possible. This chain uses TRBV7-7 with TRBJ2-3, with 9 nucleotides matching TRBD2. Germline V CDR1 and CDR2: SSHAT, FNYEAQ (reference sequence). This CDR3 contains 14 residues. Here the CDR3 DNA reads TGTGCTAGCAGCCCCGGGACTAGCTTAGATACGCAGTATTTT. It yields the protein CASSPGTSLDTQYF.

This chain links TRBV18 with TRBJ2-7; 14 nucleotides agree with TRBD2. The CDR3 has 17 residues. Trimming took 6 bases from V and 5 from J; bases not matched to a gene: 12. The germline gives CDR1 KGHSH, CDR2 LQKENI. The CDR3 DNA follows: TGTGCCAGCTCGAGGACTAGCGGGAGGCTGGGGGTCGACGAGCAGTACTTC. This sequence encodes CASSRTSGRLGVDEQYF.

The rearrangement joins TRBV28 to TRBJ1-1; possibly TRBD1 for D (6 bases). V was pared by 6 bases and J by 4 bases, with 18 bases between. This CDR3 contains 15 residues. In germline, CDR1 is MDHEN, CDR2 SYDVKM. The CDR3 loop is CASSPLGATPTEAFF. The CDR3 DNA sequence: TGTGCCAGCAGCCCTCTGGGGGCGACCCCCACTGAAGCTTTCTTT.

V gene TRBV5-4 combines with J gene TRBJ2-7; D perhaps matches TRBD2 (6 bases). Germline values: CDR1 SGHNT, CDR2 YYREEE (reference sequence). The CDR3 runs 14 residues. Trimming removed 5 bases from V and 4 bases from J, with 16 bases in between. CDR3 residues: CASSLGVGGYEQYF. Here the CDR3 DNA reads TGTGCCAGCAGTTTAGGAGTGGGGGGTTACGAGCAGTACTTC.

With regard to this clone: Other DNA sequences of this sample code for an identical CDR3. The chain employs TRBV20-1 and TRBJ2-3; D is unresolved. V dropped 3 bases and J dropped 5 bases, with 3 bases sitting between them. The CDR3 length is 10 residues. Germline V gene data show CDR1 as DFQATT and CDR2 as SNEGSKA (reference sequence). The CDR3 protein is CSASLDTQYF. CDR3 coding DNA: TGCAGTGCTAGTCTAGATACGCAGTATTTT.

The chain employs TRBV2 and TRBJ1-2, with TRBD1 matching over 9 bases. Germline V gives CDR1 SNHLY, CDR2 FYNNEI. J was trimmed by 6 bases and V by 6 bases; bases with no gene match: 5. The CDR3 contains 13 residues. CDR3 sequence (DNA): TGTGCCAGCAGGGTAGACAGGGGGGATGGCTACACCTTC. Protein: CASRVDRGDGYTF.

CDR3 residues: CAITSDTSGNTIYF. Here the CDR3 DNA reads TGTGCCATCACCTCCGACACCTCTGGAAACACCATATATTTT. The rearrangement joins TRBV10-3 to TRBJ1-3; D is ambiguous. Trimming removed 7 bases at V and 0 bases at J, with 10 bases between. There are 14 residues in the CDR3. Germline V CDR1 and CDR2: ENHRY, SYGVKD.

A remark on this clone: The sample carries other DNA sequences with the same CDR3. The genes are TRBV2 and TRBJ2-2, with D perhaps matching TRBD1 (6 bases). With 3 bases removed from V and 2 bases from J, the gap between germline ends came to 10 bases. Looked up from germline, CDR1 is SNHLY and CDR2 is FYNNEI. The CDR3 spans 15 residues. The CDR3 DNA reads as TGTGCCAGCAGTGACAGGGGATTAAACACCGGGGAGCTGTTTTTT. This codes for CASSDRGLNTGELFF.

This clone has only one observation. The chain is built from TRBV30 and TRBJ2-7; D is perhaps TRBD2 (5 bases). This CDR3 spans 14 amino acids. V lost 2 bases and J 5 bases, leaving 16 bases between the germline ends. CDR1 GTSNPN and CDR2 SVGIG come from the germline V gene (reference sequence). CDR3 loop: CAWSPHQRVHEQYF. CDR3 coding DNA: TGTGCCTGGAGTCCACACCAGAGGGTCCACGAGCAGTACTTC.

CDR3: CASSLSLAGGVYNEQFF. The CDR3 nucleotides are TGTGCCAGCAGCTTAAGTTTGGCGGGAGGGGTCTACAATGAGCAGTTCTTC. The J gene is TRBJ2-1, the V gene TRBV13; TRBD2 aligns across 9 bases. CDR3 length: 17 amino acids. Trimming at V came to 2 bases and at J to 3 bases, leaving 8 bases not matched to a gene. Germline V gives CDR1 PRHDT, CDR2 FYEKMQ (reference sequence).